Below, 28 T cell receptor beta chains from the same sample are listed, as sequenced in a study of neurological immune-mediated disorders. TCRdb analysed the 5' RACE reads with MiXCR anew, one entry per CDR3 protein. Altogether about 82,000 distinct CDR3 sequences are present, 2.5% to 3% being singletons, with the ten largest covering around 1.1%. Input material: PBMCs. The receptors were sampled from a woman in her twenties or thirties with multiple sclerosis.

This clonotype was counted ten times or more. The junction differs from germline at one of its ends, possibly a read error. V gene TRBV6-1 combines with J gene TRBJ1-6; TRBD1 might be the D (5 bases). CDR3 length: 17 amino acids. Germline CDR1 is MNHNS and CDR2 is SASEGT. CDR3: CVSSERWQGNNNSPLHF. As DNA, the CDR3 is TGTGTCAGCAGTGAACGCTGGCAGGGAAATAATAATTCACCCCTCCACTTT.

The sample holds many counts of this clonotype. The V and J genes are TRBV20-1 and TRBJ2-7; 10 bases match TRBD2. The CDR3 runs 15 residues. CDR1 and CDR2 (germline): DFQATT, SNEGSKA (reference sequence). V lost 0 bases, J lost 4 bases, and 6 bases stayed unmatched. As DNA, the CDR3 is TGCAGTGCTAGAGATGGCCAGCGGGAGGGGTACGAGCAGTACTTC. Protein sequence: CSARDGQREGYEQYF.

About this clonotype: Mismatch with germline at one junction end may stem from a read error. The chain uses TRBV7-8 and TRBJ1-1; D not resolved. The CDR3 has 12 residues. Germline V gene lookup returns CDR1 SGHVS and CDR2 FQNEAQ. DNA for the CDR3: TGTGACAGCAGCACCGACTGGACTGAAGCTTTCTTT. Amino acids: CDSSTDWTEAFF. Variable domain in full (rest from reference TRBV7-8 and TRBJ1-1): GAGVSQSPRYKVAKRGQDVALRCDPISGHVSLFWYQQALGQGPEFLTYFQNEAQLDKSGLPSDRFFAERPEGSVSTLKIQRTQQEDSAVYLCDSSTDWTEAFFGQGTRLTVV.

This clonotype occurred many times. V and J are TRBV20-1 and TRBJ2-7; 7 bases agree with TRBD1. Per germline, CDR1 DFQATT and CDR2 SNEGSKA (reference sequence). The CDR3 consists of 12 residues. V was pared by 3 bases and J by 3 bases, with 2 bases of the junction left unmatched. CDR3 DNA sequence: TGCAGTGCTAGCCGACAGGGCTACGAGCAGTACTTC. Protein sequence: CSASRQGYEQYF.

This clonotype came up many times. The J gene is TRBJ2-3, the V gene TRBV20-1, with D uncertain. CDR1 and CDR2 from the germline V gene are DFQATT and SNEGSKA (reference sequence). This CDR3 contains 14 residues. The V end lost 3 bases, the J end lost 5 bases, and 15 bases lay between the germline ends. DNA of the CDR3: TGCAGTGCTAGTCTCACCTCATCGGGAGATACGCAGTATTTT. Protein product: CSASLTSSGDTQYF.

In its sample, this clonotype was seen many times. This chain joins TRBV6-5 and TRBJ1-5; 8 nucleotides match TRBD1. This CDR3 spans 14 amino acids. Trimming took 6 bases from V and 2 from J; bases not matched to a gene: 3. Germline CDR1 and CDR2: MNHEY and SVGAGI. The CDR3 region is CASRPGQGNQPQHF. CDR3 nucleotides: TGTGCCAGCAGACCGGGACAGGGCAATCAGCCCCAGCATTTT.

This clonotype was observed many times. Here the CDR3 reads CASSLVGLETQYF. As DNA, the CDR3 is TGTGCCAGCAGCTTAGTTGGTTTAGAGACCCAGTACTTC. This chain uses TRBV11-3 with TRBJ2-5; D ambiguous. From germline, CDR1 is SGHNT and CDR2 YENEEA. Trimming removed 1 base from V and 4 bases from J, with 7 bases in between. The CDR3 sequence is 13 residues long. Looking up the rest from reference TRBV11-3 and TRBJ2-5 gives the full variable domain: EAGVVQSPRYKIIEKKQPVAFWCNPISGHNTLYWYLQNLGQGPELLIRYENEEAVDDSQLPKDRFSAERLKGVDSTLKIQPAELGDSAVYLCASSLVGLETQYFGPGTRLLVL.

This clonotype was detected many times. Given a much more abundant clone one base away, this may be a read error. The chain combines TRBV20-1 with TRBJ1-1; D call uncertain. The germline V gene has CDR1 DFQATT and CDR2 SNEGSKA (reference sequence). The ends were cut back, 5 bases at V and 1 base at J, with 14 bases in the middle. The CDR3 is made up of 14 amino acids. CDR3 coding DNA: TGCAGTGCTCCCGAATCAATACAGAACACTGAAGCTTTCTTT. It specifies CSAPESIQNTEAFF.

This clonotype was seen many times. This chain connects TRBV28 to TRBJ2-3; D tentatively reads TRBD1 or TRBD2 (5 bases each). The CDR3 contains 17 residues. CDR1 is MDHEN and CDR2 is SYDVKM in the germline V gene. V lost 1 base and J 2 bases, leaving 16 bases between the germline ends. CDR3 in DNA: TGTGCCAGCAGTTTATATGGGACCACATCCCTCACAGATACGCAGTATTTT. Its protein is CASSLYGTTSLTDTQYF.

This clonotype showed up many times. This chain uses TRBV11-2 with TRBJ2-1, with D perhaps assigned TRBD1 or TRBD2 (5 bases each). The V end was cut by 4 bases, the J end by 7 bases, with 20 bases between. The CDR3 runs to 16 residues. CDR1 is SGHAT and CDR2 is FQNNGV in the germline V gene. CDR3 nucleotides: TGTGCCAGCAGCTCCGGGGCGACGCGGGCTATAAATGAGCAGTTCTTC. Protein sequence: CASSSGATRAINEQFF.

This clonotype occurred many times. This sequence joins TRBV6-1 and TRBJ2-2; the D gene is possibly TRBD1 (6 bases). The V end lost 1 base, the J end lost 6 bases, and 18 bases lay between the germline ends. Germline CDR1 is MNHNS and CDR2 is SASEGT. CDR3 length: 17 residues. The CDR3 protein is CASSEVRRTDPSGELFF. Here the CDR3 DNA reads TGTGCCAGCAGTGAAGTGAGACGGACAGACCCGTCCGGGGAGCTGTTTTTT.

This clonotype was counted ten times or more. V gene TRBV7-6 combines with J gene TRBJ1-2; D is perhaps TRBD1 (5 bases). The CDR3 has 15 residues. Germline CDR1 reads SGHVS; CDR2 reads FNYEAQ. V shed 3 bases and J shed 4 bases, with 15 bases lying between them. In nucleotides, the CDR3 is TGTGCCAGCAGCTTCGGGACGGAGAGCCTCTATGGCTACACCTTC. Translating it yields CASSFGTESLYGYTF.

This clonotype was observed a handful of times. The CDR3 DNA sequence: TGTGCCAGCAGCTTCCAGGGGAACACTGAAGCTTTCTTT. It yields the protein CASSFQGNTEAFF. The chain joins TRBV5-5 to TRBJ1-1, with D tentatively TRBD1 (5 bases). Trimming pared 2 bases from V and 1 base from J, leaving 6 bases between. The CDR3 sequence is 13 residues long. Germline CDR1 SGHKS, CDR2 YYEKEE (reference sequence).

The chain employs TRBV7-9 and TRBJ2-1; 7 bases align to TRBD2. The ends lost 11 bases at V and 2 bases at J; junction bases unmatched: 9. This CDR3 comprises 14 residues. CDR1 and CDR2 (germline): SEHNR, FQNEAQ (reference sequence). The CDR3 here is CAGVSGGAYNEQFF. The CDR3 region has the DNA TGTGCCGGGGTCTCGGGGGGAGCCTACAATGAGCAGTTCTTC.

This clonotype appeared a few times. The chain combines TRBV7-2 with TRBJ1-1; weak D call: TRBD1 (6 bases). There are 14 residues in the CDR3. The germline V and J ends were trimmed by 3 bases and 3 bases, with 11 bases remaining between them. Germline lookup yields CDR1 SGHTA and CDR2 FQGNSA. DNA of the CDR3: TGTGCCAGCAGCTTGTTATACAGGGACACTGAAGCTTTCTTT. Translating it yields CASSLLYRDTEAFF.

This clonotype was observed at least ten times. The genes are TRBV12-3 or TRBV12-4 and TRBJ2-5; D is perhaps TRBD2 (6 bases). The V and J ends lost 2 bases and 5 bases respectively, with 9 bases between them. This CDR3 comprises 13 residues. CDR3 DNA sequence: TGTGCCAGCAGTTTACTCGCGGGGGAGACCCAGTACTTC. This sequence encodes CASSLLAGETQYF.

This clonotype has ten or more counts. V gene TRBV6-2 or TRBV6-3 combines with J gene TRBJ2-7, with 11 bases that match TRBD1. From germline, CDR1 is MNHEY and CDR2 SVGEGT. V dropped 7 bases and J dropped 5; count of bases not matched to a gene: 13. This CDR3 is 16 amino acids long. CDR3 bases: TGTGCCAGCACCCCATTCGACCGGACAGGGGGCCACGAGCAGTACTTC. As protein: CASTPFDRTGGHEQYF.

This clonotype was counted only a few times. A much larger clonotype is one base distant, so this may be a read error. A read error is likely, as this CDR3 ends without the conserved phenylalanine or tryptophan. The chain joins TRBV7-2 to TRBJ2-1; the D gene is possibly TRBD1 (6 bases). V lost 1 base and J 4 bases, leaving 8 bases between the germline ends. Germline CDR1 is SGHTA and CDR2 is FQGNSA. The CDR3 is 14 residues long. DNA of the CDR3: TGTGCCAGCAGCTTAGACAGGGAATACAATGAGCAGTTCTGC. Protein sequence: CASSLDREYNEQFC.

This clonotype was seen at least ten times. CDR3 region: CASSLMAADLETQYF. In DNA form, the CDR3 reads TGCGCCAGCAGCTTGATGGCAGCCGACTTGGAGACCCAGTACTTC. This chain connects TRBV5-1 to TRBJ2-5; D unresolved. V shed 1 base and J shed 5 bases, with 15 bases lying between them. The CDR3 sequence is 15 residues long. The V gene's germline CDR1 is SGHRS and CDR2 YFSETQ.

This clonotype was recorded at least ten times. This chain connects TRBV5-4 to TRBJ2-5; no clear D. Germline V gives CDR1 SGHNT, CDR2 YYREEE (reference sequence). V dropped 7 bases and J dropped 5 bases, with 18 bases sitting between them. The CDR3 runs 14 residues. CDR3 DNA sequence: TGTGCCAGCCCCTTCGGCGGTAGTGGGGAGACCCAGTACTTC. It yields the protein CASPFGGSGETQYF.

This clonotype occurred many times. The chain links TRBV28 to TRBJ1-3; D is unresolved. Germline CDR1 and CDR2: MDHEN and SYDVKM. The CDR3 spans 16 residues. V lost 3 bases, J lost 0 bases, and 12 bases lay in between. CDR3 protein: CASSLGLRSSGNTIYF. In DNA form, the CDR3 reads TGTGCCAGCAGTTTGGGCCTGAGGAGCTCTGGAAACACCATATATTTT.

This clonotype was seen at least ten times. The rearrangement uses TRBV29-1 and TRBJ2-3, with D possibly called TRBD1 or TRBD2 (5 bases each). Germline assignment: CDR1 SQVTM and CDR2 ANQGSEA. V gave up 6 bases and J gave up 6 bases, with 16 bases separating them. This CDR3 has 13 residues. This CDR3 reads CSVPGPGFDTQYF. The CDR3 nucleotides read TGCAGCGTACCGGGGCCCGGCTTCGATACGCAGTATTTT.

In its sample, this clonotype was seen many times. This chain joins TRBV28 and TRBJ2-7; maybe TRBD1 (5 bases). CDR1 and CDR2 (germline): MDHEN, SYDVKM. The CDR3 consists of 15 residues. V was shortened by 6 bases and J by 4 bases, with 19 bases between the two germline ends. The chain's CDR3 is CASRFDRGFGYEQYF. The CDR3 DNA is TGTGCCAGCAGGTTCGACAGAGGCTTCGGTTACGAGCAGTACTTC.

This clonotype has a count of ten or more. This chain uses TRBV10-3 with TRBJ2-5; D possibly matches TRBD1 or TRBD2 (5 bases each). Per the germline V gene, CDR1 is ENHRY and CDR2 is SYGVKD. V was clipped by 5 bases and J by 1 base, with 14 bases between them. The CDR3 consists of 15 residues. The DNA of the CDR3 is TGTGCCATCAGTTTGGGGGACGGACGCCAAGAGACCCAGTACTTC. Translated, it gives CAISLGDGRQETQYF.

This clonotype was seen at least ten times. The chain links TRBV6-5 to TRBJ1-1, with no clear D. Germline V CDR1 and CDR2: MNHEY, SVGAGI. V lost 5 bases to trimming and J lost 5 bases, with 18 bases between them. This CDR3 has 15 amino acids. The CDR3 spells CASSGSVGEGTEAFF. CDR3 sequence (DNA): TGTGCCAGCAGTGGTAGCGTTGGGGAGGGTACTGAAGCTTTCTTT.

At least ten counts were recorded for this clonotype. The chain has TRBV3-1 and TRBJ2-1; D is uncertain. Trimming stripped 1 base from V and 0 bases from J, with 10 bases between. Germline V gives CDR1 LGHDT, CDR2 YNNKEL (reference sequence). The CDR3 runs 16 residues. The CDR3 nucleotides are TGTGCCAGCAGCCAAGGAGACTCCTACTCCTACAATGAGCAGTTCTTC. This sequence encodes CASSQGDSYSYNEQFF.

In this sample, this clonotype turned up many times. This chain uses TRBV4-2 with TRBJ2-7, with D possibly matching TRBD2 (5 bases). Per germline, CDR1 LGHNA and CDR2 YNFKEQ. V was trimmed by 4 bases and J by 7 bases, leaving 17 bases between them. There are 14 residues in the CDR3. Here the CDR3 reads CASSPSPRTLEQYF. The CDR3 nucleotides read TGTGCCAGCAGCCCCTCCCCTAGGACTCTGGAGCAGTACTTC.

This clonotype was recorded at least ten times. V and J are TRBV20-1 and TRBJ2-7; no clear D. CDR1 DFQATT and CDR2 SNEGSKA come from the germline V gene (reference sequence). The CDR3 length is 10 residues. The V end lost 8 bases, the J end lost 3 bases, and 8 bases lay between the germline ends. CDR3 bases: TGCAGTCTGGACGGCTACGAGCAGTACTTC. It encodes CSLDGYEQYF.